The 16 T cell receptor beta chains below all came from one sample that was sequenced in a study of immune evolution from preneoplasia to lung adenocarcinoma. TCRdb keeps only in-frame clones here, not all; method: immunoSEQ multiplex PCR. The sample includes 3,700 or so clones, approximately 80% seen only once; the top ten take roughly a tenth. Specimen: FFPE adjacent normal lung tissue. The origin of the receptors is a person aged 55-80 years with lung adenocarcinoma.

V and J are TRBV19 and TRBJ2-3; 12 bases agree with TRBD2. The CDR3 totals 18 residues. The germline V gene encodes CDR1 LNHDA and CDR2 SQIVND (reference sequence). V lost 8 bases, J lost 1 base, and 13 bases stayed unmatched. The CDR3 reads CASGHGTSGPIGTDTQYF. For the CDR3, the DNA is TGTGCCAGTGGGCACGGGACTAGCGGGCCGATCGGCACAGATACGCAGTATTTT. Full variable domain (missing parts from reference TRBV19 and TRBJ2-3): DGGITQSPKYLFRKEGQNVTLSCEQNLNHDAMYWYRQDPGQGLRLIYYSQIVNDFQKGDIAEGYSVSREKKESFPLTVTSAQKNPTAFYLCASGHGTSGPIGTDTQYFGPGTRLTVL.

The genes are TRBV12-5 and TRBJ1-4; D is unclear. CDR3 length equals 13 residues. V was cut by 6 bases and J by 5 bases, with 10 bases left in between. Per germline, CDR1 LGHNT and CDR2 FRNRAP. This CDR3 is CASGGAWNEKLFF. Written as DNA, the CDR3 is TGTGCTAGTGGGGGAGCTTGGAATGAAAAACTGTTTTTT.

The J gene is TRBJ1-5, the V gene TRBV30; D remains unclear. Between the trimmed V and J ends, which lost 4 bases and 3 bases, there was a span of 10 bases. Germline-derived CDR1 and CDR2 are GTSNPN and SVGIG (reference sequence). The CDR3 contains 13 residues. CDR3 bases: TGTGCCTGGACCGCGGATAACAATCAGCCCCAGCATTTT. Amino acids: CAWTADNNQPQHF. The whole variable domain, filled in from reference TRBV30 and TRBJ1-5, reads SQTIHQWPATLVQPVGSPLSLECTVEGTSNPNLYWYRQAAGRGLQLLFYSVGIGQISSEVPQNLSASRPQDRQFILSSKKLLLSDSGFYLCAWTADNNQPQHFGDGTRLSIL.

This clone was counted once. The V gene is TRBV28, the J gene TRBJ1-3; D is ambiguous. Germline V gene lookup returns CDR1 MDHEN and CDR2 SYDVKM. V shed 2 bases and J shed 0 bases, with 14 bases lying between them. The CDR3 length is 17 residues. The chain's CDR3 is CASSLIKGARSGNTIYF. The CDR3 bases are TGTGCCAGCAGTTTAATAAAAGGCGCCCGCTCTGGAAACACCATATATTTT.

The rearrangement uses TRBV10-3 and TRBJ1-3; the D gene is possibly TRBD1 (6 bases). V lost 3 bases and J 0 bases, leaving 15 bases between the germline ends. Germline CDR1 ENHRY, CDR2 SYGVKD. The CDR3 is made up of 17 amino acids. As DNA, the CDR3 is TGTGCCATCAGTGACCACCTGGACAGTACCTCTGGAAACACCATATATTTT. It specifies CAISDHLDSTSGNTIYF.

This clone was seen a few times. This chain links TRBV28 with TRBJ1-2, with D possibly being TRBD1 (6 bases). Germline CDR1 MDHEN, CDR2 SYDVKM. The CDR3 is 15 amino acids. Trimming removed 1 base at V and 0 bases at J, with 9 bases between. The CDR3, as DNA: TGTGCCAGCAGTTTATCGGGACAATCTAACTATGGCTACACCTTC. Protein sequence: CASSLSGQSNYGYTF.

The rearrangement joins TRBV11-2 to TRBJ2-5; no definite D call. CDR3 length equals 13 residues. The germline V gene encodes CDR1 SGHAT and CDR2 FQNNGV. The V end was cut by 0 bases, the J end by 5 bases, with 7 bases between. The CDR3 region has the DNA TGTGCCAGCAGCTTAGAGTTAGTGGAGACCCAGTACTTC. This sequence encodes CASSLELVETQYF.

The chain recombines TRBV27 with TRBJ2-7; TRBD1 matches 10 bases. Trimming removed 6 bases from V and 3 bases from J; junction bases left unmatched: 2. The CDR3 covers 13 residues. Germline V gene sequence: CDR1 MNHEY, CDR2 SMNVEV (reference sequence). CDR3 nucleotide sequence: TGTGCCAGCAGATGGACAGGGGGCTACGAGCAGTACTTC. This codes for CASRWTGGYEQYF.

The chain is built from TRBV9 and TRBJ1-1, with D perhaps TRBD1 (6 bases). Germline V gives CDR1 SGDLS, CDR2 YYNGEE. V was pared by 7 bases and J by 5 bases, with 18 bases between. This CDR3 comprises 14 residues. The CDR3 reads CASAKGRQGTEAFF. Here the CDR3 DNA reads TGTGCCAGCGCGAAGGGGCGCCAGGGGACTGAAGCTTTCTTT.

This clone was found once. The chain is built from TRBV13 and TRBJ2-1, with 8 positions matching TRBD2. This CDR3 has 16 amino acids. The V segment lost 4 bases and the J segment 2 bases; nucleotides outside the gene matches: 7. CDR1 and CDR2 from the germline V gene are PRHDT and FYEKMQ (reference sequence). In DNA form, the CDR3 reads TGTGCCAGCAGCTGGCGTGGAGCGGGGGCCTACAATGAGCAGTTCTTC. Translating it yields CASSWRGAGAYNEQFF.

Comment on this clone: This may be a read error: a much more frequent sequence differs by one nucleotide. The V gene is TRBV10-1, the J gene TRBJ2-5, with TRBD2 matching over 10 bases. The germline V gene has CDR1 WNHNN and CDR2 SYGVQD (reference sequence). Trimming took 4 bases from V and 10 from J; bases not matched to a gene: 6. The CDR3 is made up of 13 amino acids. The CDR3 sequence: CASSASGGQIQYF. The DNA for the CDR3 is TGCGCCAGCAGTGCTAGCGGGGGACAGATCCAGTACTTC.

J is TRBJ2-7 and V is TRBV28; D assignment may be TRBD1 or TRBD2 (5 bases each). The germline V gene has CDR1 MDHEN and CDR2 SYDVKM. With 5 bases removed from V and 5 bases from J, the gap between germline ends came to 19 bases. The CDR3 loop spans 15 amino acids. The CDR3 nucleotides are TGTGCCAGCAGTGCCCCGGGACCCACGGGACACGAGCAGTACTTC. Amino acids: CASSAPGPTGHEQYF.

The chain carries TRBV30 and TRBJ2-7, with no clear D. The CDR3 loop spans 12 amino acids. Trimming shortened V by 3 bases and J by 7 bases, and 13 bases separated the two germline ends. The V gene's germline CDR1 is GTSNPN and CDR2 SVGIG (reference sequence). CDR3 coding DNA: TGTGCCTGGAGAGATTCGATGGGGGAGCAGTACTTC. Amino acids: CAWRDSMGEQYF.

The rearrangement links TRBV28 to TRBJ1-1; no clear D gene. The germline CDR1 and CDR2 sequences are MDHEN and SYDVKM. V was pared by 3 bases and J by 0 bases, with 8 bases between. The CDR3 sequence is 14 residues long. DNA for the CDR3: TGTGCCAGCAGTTTGGTAGGAATGAACACTGAAGCTTTCTTT. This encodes CASSLVGMNTEAFF.

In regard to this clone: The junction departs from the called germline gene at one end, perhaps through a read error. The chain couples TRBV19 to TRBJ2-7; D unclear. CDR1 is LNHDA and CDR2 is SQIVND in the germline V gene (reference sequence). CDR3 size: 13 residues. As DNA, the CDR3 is TGTGCCAGTAGTCCTACCCCAATGTACGAGCAGTATTTC. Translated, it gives CASSPTPMYEQYF.

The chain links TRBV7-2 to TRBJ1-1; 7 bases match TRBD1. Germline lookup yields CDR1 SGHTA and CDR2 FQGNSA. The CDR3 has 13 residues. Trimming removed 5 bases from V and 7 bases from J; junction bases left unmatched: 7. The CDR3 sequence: CASSRDRDSEAFF. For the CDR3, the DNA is TGTGCCAGCAGCCGCGACCGGGACAGTGAAGCTTTCTTT.